This is a list of T cell receptor beta chains from one sample in a study of T cells in Graves' hyperthyroidism and ophthalmopathy. TCRdb reanalysed the multiplex PCR reads using MiXCR and keeps one entry per CDR3 protein. The table records 530,000 or so distinct CDR3 sequences, 46% of them present only once. Source material: peripheral blood or thyroid tissue (not recorded which). The receptor set was obtained from a woman under 30 with Graves' hyperthyroidism. Each CDR3 is given without its conserved first and last residue.

v_gene	j_gene	CDR3aa
TRBV7-9	TRBJ1-1	ASSSGVFTEAF
TRBV4-1	TRBJ2-7	ASSLKTGVAYEQY
TRBV7-9	TRBJ1-6	ASRAGQVYSPLH
TRBV3-1	TRBJ2-7	ASSQETDRTSYEQY
TRBV4-3	TRBJ2-7	ASSERVQSPGEQY
TRBV19	TRBJ2-5	ASSESGAQRVAGARKTQY
TRBV11-2	TRBJ2-5	ASSPLDWYQETQY
TRBV10-1	TRBJ1-5	ASSVLREGHNQPQH
TRBV2	TRBJ2-3	ASSVTSFPDTQY
TRBV7-9	-	ASSILSGLNEQF
TRBV7-2	TRBJ1-5	ASSLHRGLGQPQH
TRBV29-1	TRBJ2-7	SVEAPGTGFGYEQY
TRBV11-2	TRBJ2-7	ASSLATGYSYERY
TRBV20-1	TRBJ2-7	SASLRTRTSGSIGSYEQY
TRBV7-9	TRBJ2-7	ASSSSREGYNEQY
TRBV6-1	TRBJ1-2	ASSDRVGPGYT
TRBV19	TRBJ1-2	ASSKGTGSHYGYT
TRBV7-6	TRBJ1-2	ASSSGEVNYGYT
TRBV2	TRBJ1-2	ATSSGQAYYGYT
TRBV7-9	TRBJ2-1	ASSPKTSGRPHEQF
TRBV10-3	TRBJ2-6	AIKQGSGANVLT
TRBV7-2	TRBJ2-5	ASSFLGQQETQY
TRBV29-1	TRBJ1-4	SAAADQGEKLF
TRBV19	TRBJ2-7	ASSPNVDILYEQY
TRBV7-9	TRBJ1-1	ASIQTPVNTEAF
TRBV6-1	TRBJ1-2	ASSSGGERPTNYGYT
TRBV29-1	TRBJ2-7	SVEAGSYEQY
TRBV6-5	TRBJ2-5	ATLAGGAETQY
TRBV20-1	TRBJ1-1	SARDLGRTEAF
TRBV7-9	TRBJ2-5	ASSSRGGLADQETQY
TRBV12-3/TRBV12-4	TRBJ1-1	ASRELGRMNTEAF
TRBV11-2	TRBJ2-3	ASSQNPSKDTQY
TRBV15	TRBJ2-1	ATSRDWDRVGYEQF
TRBV6-5	TRBJ1-6	ASSRQGPWGNSPLH
TRBV18	TRBJ2-2	ASSPPRIPTGELF
TRBV2	TRBJ2-7	ASKMTVTAYEQY
TRBV9	TRBJ1-5	ASSPWGGRQPQH
TRBV9	TRBJ2-2	ASSYVTGELF
TRBV3-1	TRBJ2-7	ASSRTRHEQY
TRBV5-1	TRBJ2-2	ASSFVRGTNTGELF
TRBV3-1	TRBJ2-5	ASSQTGDCQETQY
TRBV11-2	TRBJ1-1	ASSWVDRGTEAF
TRBV5-1	TRBJ1-1	ASSVIANTEAF
TRBV2	TRBJ2-1	ASRGTGSYNEQF
TRBV10-3	TRBJ1-2	AISESWGSSGKGYGYT
TRBV12-3/TRBV12-4	TRBJ2-7	ASSLTHEQY
TRBV7-3	-	ASSLYGGMVDEQF
TRBV14	TRBJ2-7	ASSLGTGRHEQY